These 14 T cell receptor beta chains share one sample of origin, sequenced in a study of T cells in Graves' hyperthyroidism and ophthalmopathy. Amplified TCR beta CDR3 regions came from RNA transcripts. TCR CDR3 underwent first-round RT-PCR with the HTBI primer set. TCRdb processed the multiplex PCR reads anew with MiXCR; each CDR3 protein has one entry. Counted here are roughly 250,000 distinct CDR3 sequences, over 15% occurring once; the ten biggest clones make up approximately 30%. Sequenced: blood. The receptors were gathered from a woman aged 18-29 years with Graves' ophthalmopathy.

To note about this clonotype: A single base separates this from a much larger clone, so it may be a read error. The gene calls are TRBV11-3 and TRBJ1-2; perhaps TRBD1 as D (5 bases). Germline V CDR1 and CDR2: SGHNT, YENEEA. This CDR3 contains 16 residues. The CDR3 sequence is CASSFNPGTPNYGYAF. Written as DNA, the CDR3 is TGTGCCAGCAGCTTCAACCCAGGGACGCCTAACTATGGCTACGCCTTC.

The chain's CDR3 is CSARDFGTSGGLGEQYF. The CDR3 DNA follows: TGCAGTGCTAGAGATTTTGGGACTAGCGGGGGATTAGGAGAGCAGTACTTC. The chain links TRBV20-1 to TRBJ2-7; 14 bases fit TRBD2. CDR1 and CDR2 from the germline V gene are DFQATT and SNEGSKA (reference sequence). The trim removed 0 bases at V and 7 bases at J, leaving 11 bases unmatched. The CDR3 has 17 amino acids.

This clonotype appeared many times. The chain couples TRBV19 to TRBJ1-2, with 8 bases lining up with TRBD1. Germline CDR1 reads LNHDA; CDR2 reads SQIVND (reference sequence). Trimming took 5 bases from V and 2 from J; bases not matched to a gene: 7. The CDR3 loop spans 15 amino acids. CDR3 in DNA: TGTGCCAGTAGTCCTTCGGACAGGGCGAACTATGGCTACACCTTC. It specifies CASSPSDRANYGYTF.

This clonotype came up once. A read error is possible here, since a much larger clone lies one base away. The genes are TRBV6-2 or TRBV6-3 and TRBJ2-5; D is unclear. In germline, CDR1 is MNHEY, CDR2 SVGEGT. With 0 bases removed from V and 5 bases from J, the gap between germline ends came to 7 bases. This CDR3 has 13 amino acids. CDR3 coding DNA: TGTGCCAGCAGTTACTCTCCCCCGGAGACCCAGTACTTC. Its translation: CASSYSPPETQYF.

The sample holds many counts of this clonotype. The V and J genes are TRBV5-6 and TRBJ2-3; D is unclear. Looked up from germline, CDR1 is SGHDT and CDR2 is YYEEEE. There are 16 residues in the CDR3. With 1 base removed from V and 2 bases from J, the gap between germline ends came to 14 bases. The CDR3 nucleotides read TGTGCCAGCAGCTTGTTCTTTGGGCTCTCCACAGATACGCAGTATTTT. Translation: CASSLFFGLSTDTQYF.

This clonotype was detected ten times or more. The CDR3 nucleotides read TGTGCCAGCAGCAAACTAAAAAGCTCCTACAATGAGCAGTTCTTC. This translates into CASSKLKSSYNEQFF. The chain links TRBV6-1 to TRBJ2-1; D is unclear. The germline V gene has CDR1 MNHNS and CDR2 SASEGT. The CDR3 consists of 15 residues. Between the trimmed V and J ends, which lost 6 bases and 0 bases, there was a span of 12 bases.

This clonotype was recorded at least ten times. At one end, the junction sequence differs from germline, possibly due to a read error. V usage is TRBV7-7 and J usage is TRBJ2-3, with 8 bases matching TRBD2. The germline gives CDR1 SSHAT, CDR2 FNYEAQ (reference sequence). The CDR3 consists of 14 residues. The CDR3 coding sequence is TGTGCTAGCAGCAAAAGCGGGGGTGCAGATACGCAGTATTTT. Residues: CASSKSGGADTQYF.

This clonotype was observed many times. V gene TRBV28 combines with J gene TRBJ1-1, with a possible D match to TRBD1 (5 bases). Looked up from germline, CDR1 is MDHEN and CDR2 is SYDVKM. The ends were cut back, 1 base at V and 5 bases at J, with 11 bases in the middle. The CDR3 has 14 residues. The CDR3 DNA follows: TGTGCCAGCAGTTTATTCGGGACGGAAACTGAAGCTTTCTTT. It specifies CASSLFGTETEAFF.

This clonotype was counted ten times or more. The CDR3 region has the DNA TGTGCCAGCAGCCAAGAGGGTAGATCGGGGCAGTACTTC. Its protein is CASSQEGRSGQYF. V is TRBV3-1 and J is TRBJ2-7; D is uncertain. There are 13 residues in the CDR3. V lost 0 bases and J lost 9, with 12 bases in between. Germline V CDR1 and CDR2: LGHDT, YNNKEL (reference sequence).

This clonotype appeared many times. The chain employs TRBV5-1 and TRBJ1-4; 9 positions match TRBD1. Germline CDR1 SGHRS, CDR2 YFSETQ. The trim removed 7 bases at V and 4 bases at J, leaving 5 bases unmatched. The CDR3 extends over 14 amino acids. This CDR3 reads CASAPDRGNEKLFF. The CDR3 DNA sequence: TGCGCCAGCGCGCCGGACAGGGGTAATGAAAAACTGTTTTTT.

This clonotype appeared many times. This chain uses TRBV3-1 with TRBJ1-2; D might be TRBD1 (6 bases). In germline, CDR1 is LGHDT, CDR2 YNNKEL (reference sequence). CDR3 length: 14 amino acids. V was trimmed by 4 bases and J by 10 bases, leaving 19 bases between them. CDR3: CASSLFSGHWDYTF. Here the CDR3 DNA reads TGTGCCAGCAGCCTATTTTCGGGACACTGGGACTACACCTTC.

This clonotype was detected ten times or more. The rearrangement uses TRBV10-2 and TRBJ2-7; D is ambiguous. Trimming cost V 10 bases and J 6 bases, with 19 bases left between them. CDR3 length: 13 residues. Germline CDR1 is WSHSY and CDR2 is SAAADI. CDR3 bases: TGCGCCACCTTCCCCCTTTCGACGGGCGAGCAGTACTTC. It encodes CATFPLSTGEQYF.

This clonotype was observed many times. V usage is TRBV2 and J usage is TRBJ2-1; D perhaps matches TRBD2 (6 bases). Trimming removed 6 bases at V and 4 bases at J, with 10 bases between. The CDR3 consists of 13 residues. Germline CDR1 SNHLY, CDR2 FYNNEI. CDR3: CASRVGGYNEQFF. In DNA, the CDR3 is TGTGCCAGCAGAGTGGGGGGATACAATGAGCAGTTCTTC.

This clonotype was counted at least ten times. V usage is TRBV2 and J usage is TRBJ2-1; possibly TRBD2 for D (6 bases). The CDR3 sequence is 15 residues long. Germline assignment: CDR1 SNHLY and CDR2 FYNNEI. Trimming pared 8 bases from V and 3 bases from J, leaving 17 bases between. The CDR3 region is CASCQWRGRYNEQFF. The CDR3 DNA follows: TGTGCCAGCTGCCAATGGCGGGGACGCTACAATGAGCAGTTCTTC.